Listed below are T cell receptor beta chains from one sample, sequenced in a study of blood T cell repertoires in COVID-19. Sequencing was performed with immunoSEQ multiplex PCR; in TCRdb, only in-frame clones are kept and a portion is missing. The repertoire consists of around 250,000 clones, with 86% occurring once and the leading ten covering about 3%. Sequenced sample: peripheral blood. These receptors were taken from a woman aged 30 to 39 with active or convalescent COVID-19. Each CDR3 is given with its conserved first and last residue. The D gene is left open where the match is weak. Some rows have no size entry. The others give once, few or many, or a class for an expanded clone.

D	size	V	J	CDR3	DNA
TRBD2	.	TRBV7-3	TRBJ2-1	CASRTSGGANEQFF	TGTGCCAGCAGAACCAGCGGGGGGGCTAATGAGCAGTTCTTC
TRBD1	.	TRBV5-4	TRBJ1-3	CASSFRGYGGNTIYF	TGTGCCAGCAGCTTCAGGGGGTACGGTGGAAACACCATATATTTT
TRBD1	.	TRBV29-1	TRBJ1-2	CSVYPGQGGNYGYTF	TGCAGCGTGTACCCGGGACAGGGGGGAAACTATGGCTACACCTTC
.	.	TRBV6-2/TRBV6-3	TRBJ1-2	CASSYSVRSVGYTF	TGTGCCAGCAGTTACTCTGTTCGCTCGGTGGGCTACACCTTC
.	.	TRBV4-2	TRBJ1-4	CASSQDLRGSPFF	TGTGCCAGCAGCCAAGATCTACGGGGGTCTCCGTTTTTT
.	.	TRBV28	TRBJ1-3	CASSFQGGSGNTIYF	TGTGCCAGCAGTTTCCAGGGAGGTTCGGGAAACACCATATATTTT
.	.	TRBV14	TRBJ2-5	CASSQDGRQETQYF	TGTGCCAGCAGCCAAGACGGCAGGCAAGAGACCCAGTACTTC
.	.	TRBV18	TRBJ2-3	CASSPRRGLSSPNTDTQYF	TGTGCCAGCTCACCACGTAGGGGTCTTTCCTCACCTAACACAGATACGCAGTATTTT
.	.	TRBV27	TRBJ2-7	CASRGADSYEQYF	TGTGCCAGCAGGGGTGCGGACAGCTACGAGCAGTACTTC
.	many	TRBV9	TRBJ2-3	CASSVEAVGTPTDTQYF	TGTGCCAGCAGCGTAGAGGCGGTAGGGACACCAACAGATACGCAGTATTTT
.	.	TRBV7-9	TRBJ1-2	CASNGRGGFMTNYGYTF	TGTGCCAGCAATGGTCGGGGAGGCTTTATGACTAACTATGGCTACACCTTC
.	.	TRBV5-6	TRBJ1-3	CASSSEVGSNTIYF	TGTGCCAGCAGCTCGGAAGTGGGGAGCAACACCATATATTTT
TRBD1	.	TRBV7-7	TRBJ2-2	CASSSQGVNTGELFF	TGTGCTAGCAGCTCCCAGGGGGTGAACACCGGGGAGCTGTTTTTT
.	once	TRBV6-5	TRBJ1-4	CASSYSNTVGEKLFF	TGTGCCAGCAGTTACTCGAATACAGTTGGAGAAAAACTGTTTTTT
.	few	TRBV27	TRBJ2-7	CASSPPDYLAREQYF	TGTGCCAGCAGTCCTCCGGACTACCTAGCGCGGGAGCAGTACTTC
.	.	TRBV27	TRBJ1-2	CASSKGGDWYGYTF	TGTGCCAGCAGTAAAGGGGGGGATTGGTATGGCTACACCTTC
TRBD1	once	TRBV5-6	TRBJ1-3	CASSARRTGAIYF	TGTGCCAGCAGCGCACGCCGGACAGGAGCTATATATTTT
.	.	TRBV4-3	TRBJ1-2	CASSSDRNYGYTF	TGCGCCAGCAGCTCGGACAGAAACTATGGCTACACCTTC
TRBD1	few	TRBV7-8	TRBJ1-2	CASSHRDRERQGYTF	TGTGCCAGCAGCCACCGGGACAGGGAGCGTCAAGGCTACACCTTC
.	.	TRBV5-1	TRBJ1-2	CASSLGRINYGYTF	TGCGCCAGCAGCTTGGGCAGGATTAACTATGGCTACACCTTC
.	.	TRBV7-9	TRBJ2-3	CASSLEGLRDTQYF	TGTGCCAGCAGCTTAGAGGGACTTCGGGATACGCAGTATTTT
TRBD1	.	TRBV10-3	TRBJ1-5	CATRQGLNQPQHF	TGTGCCACGAGACAGGGTCTAAATCAGCCCCAGCATTTT
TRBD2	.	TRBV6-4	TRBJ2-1	CASSLVAGYEQFF	TGTGCCAGCAGTTTGGTAGCGGGGTATGAGCAGTTCTTC
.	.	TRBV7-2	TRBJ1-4	CASTSQPSATNEKLFF	TGTGCCAGCACCTCACAGCCAAGTGCAACTAATGAAAAACTGTTTTTT
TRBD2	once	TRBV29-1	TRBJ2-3	CSVHLSGGTDTQYF	TGCAGCGTTCACCTAAGCGGGGGCACAGATACGCAGTATTTT
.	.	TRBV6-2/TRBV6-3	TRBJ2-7	CASSESSYEQYF	TGTGCCAGCAGTGAGAGCTCCTACGAGCAGTACTTC
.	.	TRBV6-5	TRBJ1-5	CATHSGDQPQHF	TGTGCCACTCACAGCGGCGATCAGCCCCAGCATTTT
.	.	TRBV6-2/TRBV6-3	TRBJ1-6	CASSSTGTYNSPLHF	TGTGCCAGCAGTTCCACAGGGACCTATAATTCACCCCTCCACTTT
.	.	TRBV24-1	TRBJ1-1	CATSDQTELIGAFF	TGTGCCACCAGTGACCAGACAGAACTCATTGGGGCTTTCTTT
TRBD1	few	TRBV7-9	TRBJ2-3	CASSGTGSTDTQYF	TGTGCCAGCAGCGGGACAGGTAGCACAGATACGCAGTATTTT
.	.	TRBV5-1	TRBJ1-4	CASSLGVREEKLFF	TGCGCCAGCAGCCTAGGGGTGAGAGAAGAAAAACTGTTTTTT
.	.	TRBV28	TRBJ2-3	CPSTTGDTQYF	TGTCCCAGCACAACCGGGGATACGCAGTATTTT
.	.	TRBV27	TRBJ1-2	CASSSQGSGGYTF	TGTGCCAGCAGCTCCCAGGGTTCCGGTGGCTACACCTTC
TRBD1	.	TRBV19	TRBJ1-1	CASSVTGVETEAFF	TGTGCCAGTAGTGTGACAGGGGTGGAAACTGAAGCTTTCTTT
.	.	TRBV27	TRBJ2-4	CASSLVGGPKNIQYF	TGTGCCAGCAGTTTGGTCGGGGGGCCCAAAAACATTCAGTACTTC
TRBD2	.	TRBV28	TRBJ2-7	CASNGASGVFYEQYF	TGTGCCAGCAACGGGGCTAGCGGGGTCTTCTACGAGCAGTACTTC
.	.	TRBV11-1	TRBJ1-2	CASSSSTVYGYTF	TGTGCCAGCAGCTCATCAACGGTCTATGGCTACACCTTC